This TCR beta chain was recorded in a study of blood T cell repertoires in COVID-19. Study-wide background: Both acute and convalescent COVID-19 samples were obtained from the United States, Italy and Spain. The cDNA or gDNA used as material had been derived from T cells, B-cell-depleted T cells, or PBMCs.

Trimming took 5 bases from V and 0 from J; bases not matched to a gene: 3. This CDR3 is built from 15 residues. Germline assignment: CDR1 SEHNR and CDR2 FQNEAQ (reference sequence). As originally analysed: Quantification of nucleated cells was approximated via reference gene primer amplification. Libraries were prepared by immunoSEQ multiplex PCR; TCRdb keeps only in-frame clonotypes and omits some of them. The V and J calls and clone size were taken over from that table, and D and trimming were inferred from the DNA. The profile shows just over 95,000 clones, 90% of them singletons. The chain combines TRBV7-9 with TRBJ2-2; TRBD1 aligns across 7 bases. The clonotype comes from a man aged 50 or older with acute or convalescent COVID-19. The material sequenced was peripheral blood. The CDR3 DNA sequence: TGTGCCAGCAGCCGAGGGACAGCGAACACCGGGGAGCTGTTTTTT. This sequence encodes CASSRGTANTGELFF.